This paragraph covers one T cell receptor (beta chain) sequence. Its target is not known. Per the original methods: A papillary thyroid cancer distant-metastasis classifier was built from CDR3 differences across clinicopathological groups. TCRdb re-called clones via MiXCR from the PCR reads. V and J calls and clone size were set by TCRdb, not the authors. The sample records around 50,000 clones, 25% to 30% being singletons. Trimming left V 0 bases short and J 11 bases short, with 19 bases between. CDR3 length: 15 residues. Germline CDR1 and CDR2: MGHRA and YSYEKL. This sample is part of a study of metastatic and nonmetastatic thyroid tumors. Overall study: Repertoire comparisons spanned blood and tumor or nodule tissue from malignant and benign thyroid patients.

Study-wide results and caveats: In blood and tumor, TCR beta diversity was reportedly significantly higher in malignant thyroid tumors than in benign nodules.

Until they underwent thyroid surgery, no patient had received any treatment. Sequencing was carried out using blood. This sequence was found in a female donor with papillary thyroid cancer or a benign thyroid nodule (not recorded which). Some clones in this sample may be carry-over from other donors' samples. This chain connects TRBV4-1 to TRBJ1-1; the D gene is possibly TRBD1 (5 bases). CDR3 in DNA: TGCGCCAGCAGCCAAGAGATGGCTGCGGGACGATATGCTTTCTTT. Protein: CASSQEMAAGRYAFF.